This T cell receptor (beta chain) stems from a study of blood T cell repertoires in COVID-19. At the level of the study: Material from acute and convalescent COVID-19 was sourced from the United States, Italy and Spain. In each case, the material was cDNA or gDNA derived from T cells, B-cell-depleted T cells, or PBMCs.

Sequenced by immunoSEQ multiplex PCR; TCRdb stores in-frame clones only, minus some. This sample has a few hundred thousand clones; around 91% occur once, and the top ten carry 1.7%. The CDR3 is 16 residues long. V was clipped by 0 bases and J by 3 bases, with 15 bases between them. The germline gives CDR1 LNHNV, CDR2 YYDKDF (reference sequence). A single count supports this clone. This receptor was taken from a woman younger than 35 with acute COVID-19. This sequence joins TRBV15 and TRBJ2-7; tentative D call: TRBD2 (6 bases). The sequenced sample was PBMCs or T cells enriched from blood (not recorded which). The CDR3 protein is CATSRESGLNFYEQYF. CDR3 DNA sequence: TGTGCCACCAGCAGAGAGTCGGGACTGAACTTCTACGAGCAGTACTTC.